This TCR beta chain emerged from a study of cytomegalovirus exposure and HLA in healthy donors (dated by TCRdb to the late 2010s). Background for the entire study: According to an earlier analysis of around 600 of the donors, about 179 million T cells yielded 90 million to 130 million unique TCR beta sequences and about 300 Gb of sequence data. High-throughput TCR immunosequencing, statistical association of individual TCRs with disease status, and machine learning were combined to predict cytomegalovirus infection status. The study aimed to test whether cataloging public T cell receptors could reveal signatures of past pathogen exposure. Genome-wide SNP genotypes for about three fifths of the roughly 670 donors were used in a later genetic analysis, which treated that subset as a discovery cohort. Every repertoire in the discovery cohort had been generated on one and the same sequencing platform. Of the 350 to 450 genotyped donors, approximately 82% fell in the genetic ancestry cluster associated with self-reported Caucasian donors. Donor age, sex, ethnicity and CMV serostatus were compiled alongside the repertoire data. In the later analysis, no new phenotypic data were used to find candidate immune exposures; instead, reliance was placed on TCR beta sequences and their occurrence across donors. Four to six DR-DQ haplotypes were handled as single units for association and clustering, since linkage in the cohort was strong. A separate validation cohort of over 95 different subjects was used in addition to the 666-subject first cohort. Both class I and class II loci were covered by HLA typing, at four-digit resolution. Typing coverage differed by locus: A, B, C, DRB1 and DQB1 were typed in roughly 620-630 donors, DQA1 in 522, DPA1 in some 600, and DPB1 in approximately 450. Among around 400 genotyped donors of the cohort, an average of roughly 230,000 unique TCR beta nucleotide sequences was sequenced per donor, of which roughly 18% were non-productive. Approximately 300 gigabases of sequencing data and approximately 91 million unique TCR sequences made up an early release that covered some 640 HLA-typed donors. The study profiled the T cell repertoires of about 720 subjects by immunosequencing and related them to cytomegalovirus serostatus. A later analysis re-examined previously published TCR beta repertoires from more than 550 donors and added high-resolution HLA genotyping to investigate patterns of TCR occurrence. In an earlier analysis of several hundred of the donors, high-throughput TCR beta sequencing was used to judge whether each TCR beta V gene segment behaved as functional or pseudogenic.

The library came from the immunoSEQ multiplex PCR assay. The multiplex PCR relied on a mix of 60 forward primers for TCR Vbeta segments and 13 reverse primers for TCR Jbeta segments. The CDR3 region of rearranged TCR beta genes was amplified from genomic DNA with a multiplex PCR assay. The Illumina HiSeq System was used to sequence the amplified TCR beta libraries as 87-base-pair reads. The study's processing was this. Across the 670 or so repertoires, a later analysis counted about 81 million unique TCR beta chains, 9.5 million to 12 million of which were shared by at least two donors. Raw reads were error-corrected and collapsed into unique sequences with a nearest-neighbor algorithm that merged closely related sequences to remove PCR and sequencing errors. CDR3 sequences were aligned to IMGT reference sequences to assign V, D and J gene segments. For a sequence to be retained, a match of at least six nucleotides to both a V gene segment and a J gene segment was required. A rearrangement counted as productive if the CDR3 had no stop codons and remained in frame with V and J, and every other rearrangement counted as non-productive. Following IMGT convention, CDR3 was defined as the stretch from the second conserved V-encoded cysteine up to the conserved J-encoded phenylalanine. The earlier analysis of 587 of the donors excluded any sequence lacking an unambiguous match to a single V gene segment. An earlier analysis of 587 of the donors called V segments functional above 56.7% productive rearrangements and segregating when the between-donor standard deviation exceeded 5%. To diagnose cytomegalovirus status from the catalog of TCR beta chain sequences, a statistical classification framework was built. In a later analysis, V and J genes were assigned by comparing TCR nucleotide sequences against IMGT/GENE-DB human TR gene sequences. The TCRdist pipeline was used in a later analysis to assign CDR3 sequences and most-parsimonious VDJ recombination scenarios. In a later analysis, every TCR beta chain was defined by the combination of its CDR3 amino acid sequence and its V-gene family, and reads without a unique V-gene family were dropped. In a later analysis, around 650 highly shared, low-generation-probability nucleotide sequences were removed to address suspected cross-contamination and a sequencing artifact. In a later analysis, a clonal expansion index for each public chain was calculated from normalized within-repertoire ranks of inferred template counts. A later analysis computed generation probabilities with a VDJ recombination model fitted to out-of-frame rearrangements, and checked the results against IGoR. A later analysis scored TCR-TCR, TCR-HLA and TCR-CMV co-occurrence with hypergeometric tests, applying a repertoire-size bias correction to TCR pairs. In a later analysis, false discovery rates were estimated by permuting HLA or CMV assignments 20 times. In a later analysis, co-occurring TCRs were grouped with DBSCAN, and TCRdist sequence similarity was added when clustering was performed within HLA-allele-positive subsets. Repertoires with fewer than 30,000 or more than 120,000 public chains were left out of co-occurrence clustering, as were five repertoires with anomalous nucleotide sharing. TCRdb stores this immuneACCESS table with in-frame sequences only. Part of the clones is absent; in the studies checked, under half of the shortfall reflects unresolved V genes, and no reason is known for the rest. V and J calls plus clone size are reproduced from that table; the DNA served to infer D and trimming. The sample has about 200,000 clones on record, roughly 79% of them singletons. Roughly 2% of the sample comes from the top ten.

The germline V and J ends show losses of 0 bases and 4 bases respectively, and no gene match explains 7 bases of the junction. The germline V gene yields SGDLS for CDR1 and YYNGEE for CDR2. Inclusive of the bounding cysteine and phenylalanine, the CDR3 is 16 residues long. Only the CDR3 part of the read is kept: 48 bases, read in frame from the first base. What the authors observed across the whole study: Three of the identified cytomegalovirus-associated TCR beta chains were confirmed in vitro to be specific for cytomegalovirus antigens. A later genetic analysis reported fewer N-insertions in productive TCRs among donors in an Asian-associated ancestry cluster than the roughly 650-donor mean. A later analysis found that TCR association rates varied across HLA loci, with DRB1 alleles showing the most associated TCRs and HLA-C alleles the fewest. In a later analysis, several top co-occurrence clusters were reported to appear linked to parvovirus B19, influenza, CMV and Epstein-Barr virus. Most TCR sequences were seen in very few donors, while some public TCRs were found in many individuals. When HLA alleles, especially DR and DQ, strongly co-occurred, attributing TCR associations to individual alleles was difficult. For the cohort, immune exposure information was limited to CMV serostatus. Because HLA typing was missing for some donors at each locus, association tests included only the typed subset. A later analysis found that most CMV-associated TCR beta chains appeared HLA-restricted, with HLA associations seemingly driven largely by CMV exposure. A cluster of highly shared sequence variants was judged likely to be a technical artifact of the sequencing pipeline. In an earlier analysis of approximately 590 of the donors, most TCR beta V segments were observed in productive rearrangements about 90% or about 30% of the time, broadly matching IMGT annotations. The study gave a list of 150 to 200 TCR beta chains associated with cytomegalovirus. A further reported finding was that TCR beta sequences accurately predicted the HLA-A and HLA-B alleles for most subjects in the first cohort. The authors suggested that the approach could potentially be generalized to other disease states and immunological phenotypes. Some IMGT-functional V segments, including TRBV6-2 and TRBV6-3, could not be told apart with the 87-base-pair reads, so those segments were excluded. Specific HLA alleles were associated with 15,000 to 20,000 TCR beta sequences at a false discovery rate of 0.05 in a later analysis. The classifier was reported to diagnose cytomegalovirus status with high specificity and sensitivity in both the original and validation cohorts. Linkage disequilibrium might explain the correlated functional status among segregating V segments, but an unknown experimental factor could not be excluded. Sequencing depth was assumed to be roughly uniform across donors in the presence/absence analyses, though that assumption may not hold. In a later analysis, HLA-associated TCR beta chains were found to be more clonally expanded and to have lower generation probabilities than equally common non-associated chains. Because counts were too low, roughly 18 rarely observed V segments, including chromosome 9 orphons, were left out of the earlier analysis of approximately 580 of the donors. In this cohort, only TCR beta chains were sequenced, and detectable features were limited by the absence of alpha or paired-chain data. V-gene and J-gene trimming of TCR beta chains was associated with a missense DCLRE1C variant in a later genetic analysis, and the association was replicated in an independent cohort.

Worth noting for this clone: Its antigen remains unidentified. No quality values exist for individual bases; no much larger clone is one base distant.

In total, 600 or so healthy bone marrow donors made up the cohort. Cohort members were all nominally healthy when sampled, although unrecorded immune exposures were likely present. The donor was CMV seronegative and belonged to the group of 352 seronegative cohort members. Each donor provided a peripheral blood sample, and peripheral blood mononuclear cells were used for TCR beta sequencing. Genomic DNA was extracted from the blood cell samples with the Qiagen DNeasy Blood Extraction Kit. The chain is encoded by TRBV9 joined to TRBJ2-7; TRBD1 lines up with 10 middle nucleotides. The sequence was collected from a man aged 30 to 39 in good health and CMV-seronegative. The specimen was PBMCs. The encoded CDR3 is CASSVGGQGDLYEQYF. The DNA is as follows: TGTGCCAGCAGCGTAGGAGGACAGGGGGATCTGTACGAGCAGTACTTC.